The text below deals with one T cell receptor beta chain. The antigen is not known. Researchers ran the PCR with 60 Vbeta and 13 Jbeta primers. The repertoire was sequenced with immunoSEQ multiplex PCR; TCRdb's copy has only in-frame clones and lacks some. Of around 160,000 clones listed, around 80% are singletons. Samples came from healthy bone marrow donors. This entry comes from a study of cytomegalovirus exposure and HLA in healthy donors. Findings and caveats of the study: The CMV antigen specificity of a few CMV-associated chains was confirmed through in vitro analysis. In a later analysis, a missense DCLRE1C variant was linked to TCR beta V- and J-gene trimming.

This TCR was sampled from a woman aged 40-49 years in good health and CMV-seronegative. Sample: PBMCs.

CDR3 region: CSDQMNYGYTF. The CDR3, as DNA: TGCAGCGACCAGATGAACTATGGCTACACCTTC. The rearrangement links TRBV29-1 to TRBJ1-2; unclear D gene. The germline CDR1 and CDR2 sequences are SQVTM and ANQGSEA. The CDR3 is 11 amino acids. The V end lost 7 bases, the J end lost 2 bases, and 8 bases lay between the germline ends.